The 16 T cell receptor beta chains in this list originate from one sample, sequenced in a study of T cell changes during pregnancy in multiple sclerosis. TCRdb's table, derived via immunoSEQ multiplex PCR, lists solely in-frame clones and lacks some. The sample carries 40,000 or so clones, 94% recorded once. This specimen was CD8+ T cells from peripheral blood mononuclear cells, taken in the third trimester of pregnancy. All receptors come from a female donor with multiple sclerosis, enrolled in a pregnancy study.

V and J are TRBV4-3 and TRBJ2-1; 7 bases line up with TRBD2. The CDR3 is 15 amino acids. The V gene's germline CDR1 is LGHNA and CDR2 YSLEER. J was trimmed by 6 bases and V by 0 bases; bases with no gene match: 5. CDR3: CASSQEAGPPNEQFF. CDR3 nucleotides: TGCGCCAGCAGCCAAGAAGCGGGGCCCCCCAATGAGCAGTTCTTC.

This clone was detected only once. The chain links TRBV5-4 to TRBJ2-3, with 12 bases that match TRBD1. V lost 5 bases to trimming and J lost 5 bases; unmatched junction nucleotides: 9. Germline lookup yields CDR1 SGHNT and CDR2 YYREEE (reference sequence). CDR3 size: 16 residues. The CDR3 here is CASRQKGQGAGDTQYF. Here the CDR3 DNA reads TGTGCCAGCAGGCAAAAGGGACAGGGGGCCGGAGATACGCAGTATTTT.

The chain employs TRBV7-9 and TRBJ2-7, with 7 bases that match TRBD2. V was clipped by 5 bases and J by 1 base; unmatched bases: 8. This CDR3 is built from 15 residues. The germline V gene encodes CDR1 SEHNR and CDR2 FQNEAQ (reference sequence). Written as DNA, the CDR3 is TGTGCCAGCAGCCGCCCTGCTAGCGGTTCCTACGAGCAGTACTTC. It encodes CASSRPASGSYEQYF.

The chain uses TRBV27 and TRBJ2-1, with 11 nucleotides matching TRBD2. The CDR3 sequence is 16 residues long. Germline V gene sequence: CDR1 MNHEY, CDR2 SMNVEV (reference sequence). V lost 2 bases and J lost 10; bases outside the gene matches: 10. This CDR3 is CASSLLVTSGITEQFF. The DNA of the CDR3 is TGTGCCAGCAGTTTACTTGTGACTAGCGGGATTACCGAGCAGTTCTTC.

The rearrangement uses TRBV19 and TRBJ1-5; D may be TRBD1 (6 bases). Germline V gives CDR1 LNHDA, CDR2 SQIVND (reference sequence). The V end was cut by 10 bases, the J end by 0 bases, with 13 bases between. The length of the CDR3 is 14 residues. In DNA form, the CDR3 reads TGTGCCACAACGTTCAGGGGTAGCAATCAGCCCCAGCATTTT. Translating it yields CATTFRGSNQPQHF.

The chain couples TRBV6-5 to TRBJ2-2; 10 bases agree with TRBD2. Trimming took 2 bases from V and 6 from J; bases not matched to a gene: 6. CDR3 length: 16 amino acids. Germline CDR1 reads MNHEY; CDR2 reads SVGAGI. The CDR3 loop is CASSYALAGVAGELFF. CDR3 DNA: TGTGCCAGCAGTTACGCTCTAGCGGGAGTCGCCGGGGAGCTGTTTTTT.

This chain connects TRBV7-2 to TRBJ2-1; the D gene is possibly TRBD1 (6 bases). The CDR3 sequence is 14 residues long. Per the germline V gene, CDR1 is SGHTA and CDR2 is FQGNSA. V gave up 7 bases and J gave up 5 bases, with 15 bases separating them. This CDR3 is CASNSGQGNNEQFF. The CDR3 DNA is TGTGCCAGCAACTCTGGGCAGGGGAACAATGAGCAGTTCTTC. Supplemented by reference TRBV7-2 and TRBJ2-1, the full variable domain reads GAGVSQSPSNKVTEKGKDVELRCDPISGHTALYWYRQSLGQGLEFLIYFQGNSAPDKSGLPSDRFSAERTGGSVSTLTIQRTQQEDSAVYLCASNSGQGNNEQFFGPGTRLTVL.

The CDR3 loop reads CASSLDRDRGTYEQYF. The CDR3 coding sequence is TGTGCCAGCAGCTTAGATCGGGACAGAGGGACCTACGAGCAGTACTTC. The genes are TRBV7-2 and TRBJ2-7; the match to TRBD1 covers 7 bases. J gave up 2 bases and V 1 base, and 8 bases lay outside the gene matches. The CDR3 has 16 amino acids. The V gene's germline CDR1 is SGHTA and CDR2 FQGNSA.

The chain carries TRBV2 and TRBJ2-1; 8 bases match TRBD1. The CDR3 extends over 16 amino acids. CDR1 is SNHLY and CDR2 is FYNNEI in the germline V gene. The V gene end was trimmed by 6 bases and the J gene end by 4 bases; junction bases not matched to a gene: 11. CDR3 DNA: TGTGCCAGCAGAGCTCCCGGGACAGGAAATTACAATGAGCAGTTCTTC. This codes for CASRAPGTGNYNEQFF.

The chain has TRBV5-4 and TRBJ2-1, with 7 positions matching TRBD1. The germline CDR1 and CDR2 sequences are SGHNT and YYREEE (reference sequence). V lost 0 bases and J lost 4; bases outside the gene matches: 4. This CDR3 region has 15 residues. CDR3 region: CASSLGSGQYNEQFF. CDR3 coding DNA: TGTGCCAGCAGCTTGGGTTCGGGACAGTACAATGAGCAGTTCTTC.

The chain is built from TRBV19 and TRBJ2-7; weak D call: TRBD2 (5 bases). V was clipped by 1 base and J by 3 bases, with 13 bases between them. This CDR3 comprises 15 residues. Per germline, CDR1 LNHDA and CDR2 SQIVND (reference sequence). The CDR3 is CASSIGTVGIYEQYF. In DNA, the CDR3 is TGTGCCAGTAGTATAGGCACGGTCGGGATCTACGAGCAGTACTTC.

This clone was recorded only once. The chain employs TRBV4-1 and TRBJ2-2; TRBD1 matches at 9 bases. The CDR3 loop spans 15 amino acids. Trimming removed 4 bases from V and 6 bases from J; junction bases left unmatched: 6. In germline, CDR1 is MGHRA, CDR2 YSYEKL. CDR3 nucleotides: TGCGCCAGCAGCCCTACACAGGGGGCGGCCGGGGAGCTGTTTTTT. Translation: CASSPTQGAAGELFF.

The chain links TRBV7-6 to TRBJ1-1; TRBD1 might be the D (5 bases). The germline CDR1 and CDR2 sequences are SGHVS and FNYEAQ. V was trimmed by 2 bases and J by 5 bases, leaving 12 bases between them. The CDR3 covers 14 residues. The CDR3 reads CASSLISGGTEAFF. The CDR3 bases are TGTGCCAGCAGCTTAATTTCTGGGGGGACTGAAGCTTTCTTT. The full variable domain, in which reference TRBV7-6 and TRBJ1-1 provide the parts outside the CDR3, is GAGVSQSPRYKVTKRGQDVALRCDPISGHVSLYWYRQALGQGPEFLTYFNYEAQQDKSGLPNDRFSAERPEGSISTLTIQRTEQRDSAMYRCASSLISGGTEAFFGQGTRLTVV.

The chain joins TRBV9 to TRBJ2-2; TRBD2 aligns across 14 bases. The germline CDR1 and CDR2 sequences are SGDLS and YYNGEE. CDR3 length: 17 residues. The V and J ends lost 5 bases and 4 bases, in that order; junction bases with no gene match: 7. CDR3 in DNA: TGTGCCAGCAGTGCACGGACTAGCGGGAGGAGCACCGGGGAGCTGTTTTTT. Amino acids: CASSARTSGRSTGELFF.

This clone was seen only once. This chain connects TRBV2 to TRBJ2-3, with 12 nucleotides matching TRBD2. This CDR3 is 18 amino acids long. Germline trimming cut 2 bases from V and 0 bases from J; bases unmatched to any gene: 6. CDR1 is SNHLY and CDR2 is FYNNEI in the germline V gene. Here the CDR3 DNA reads TGTGCCAGCAGTGAACTAGCGGGAGGGTGGCCTAGCACAGATACGCAGTATTTT. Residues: CASSELAGGWPSTDTQYF.

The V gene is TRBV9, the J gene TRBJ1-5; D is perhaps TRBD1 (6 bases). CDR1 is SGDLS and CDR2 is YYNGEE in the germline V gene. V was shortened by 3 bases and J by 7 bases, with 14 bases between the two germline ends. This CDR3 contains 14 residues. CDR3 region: CASSATGGPQPQHF. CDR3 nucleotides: TGTGCCAGCAGCGCGACAGGTGGCCCGCAGCCCCAGCATTTT.